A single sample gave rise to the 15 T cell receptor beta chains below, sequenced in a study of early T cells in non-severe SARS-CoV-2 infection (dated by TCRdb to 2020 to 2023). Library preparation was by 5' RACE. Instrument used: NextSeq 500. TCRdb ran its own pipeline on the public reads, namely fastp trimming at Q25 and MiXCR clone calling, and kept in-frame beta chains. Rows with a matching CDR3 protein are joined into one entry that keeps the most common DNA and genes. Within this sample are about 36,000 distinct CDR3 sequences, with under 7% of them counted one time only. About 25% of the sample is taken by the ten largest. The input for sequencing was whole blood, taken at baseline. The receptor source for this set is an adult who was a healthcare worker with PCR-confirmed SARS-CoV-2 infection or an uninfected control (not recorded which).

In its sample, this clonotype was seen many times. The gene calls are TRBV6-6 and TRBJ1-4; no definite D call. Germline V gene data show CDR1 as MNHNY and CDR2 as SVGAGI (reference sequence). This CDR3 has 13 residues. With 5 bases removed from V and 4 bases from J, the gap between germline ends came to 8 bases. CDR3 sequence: CASSTARNEKLFF. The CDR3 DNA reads TGTGCCAGCAGTACAGCCCGTAATGAAAAACTGTTTTTT.

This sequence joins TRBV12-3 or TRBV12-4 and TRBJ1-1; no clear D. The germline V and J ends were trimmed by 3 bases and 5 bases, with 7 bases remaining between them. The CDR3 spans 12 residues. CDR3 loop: CASSFWKTEAFF. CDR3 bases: TGTGCCAGCAGTTTCTGGAAGACTGAAGCTTTCTTT.

The CDR3 here is CASSLGADNEQFF. CDR3 bases: TGTGCCAGCAGCTTGGGCGCTGACAATGAGCAGTTCTTC. This chain connects TRBV7-9 to TRBJ2-1; D gene unclear. The ends were cut back, 3 bases at V and 5 bases at J, with 8 bases in the middle. Germline V gives CDR1 SEHNR, CDR2 FQNEAQ (reference sequence). The CDR3 is made up of 13 amino acids.

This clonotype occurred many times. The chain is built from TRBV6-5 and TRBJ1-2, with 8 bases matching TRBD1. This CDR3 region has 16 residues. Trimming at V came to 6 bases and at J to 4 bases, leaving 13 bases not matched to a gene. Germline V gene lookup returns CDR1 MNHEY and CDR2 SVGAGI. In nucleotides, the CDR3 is TGTGCCAGCAGGGCACCTGGACAGGGAACTTCCTATGGCTACACCTTC. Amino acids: CASRAPGQGTSYGYTF.

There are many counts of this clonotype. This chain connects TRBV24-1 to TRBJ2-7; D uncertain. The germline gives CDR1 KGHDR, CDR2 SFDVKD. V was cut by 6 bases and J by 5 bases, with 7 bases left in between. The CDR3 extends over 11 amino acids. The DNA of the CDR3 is TGTGCCACCAGTCATGGTAACGAGCAGTACTTC. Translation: CATSHGNEQYF.

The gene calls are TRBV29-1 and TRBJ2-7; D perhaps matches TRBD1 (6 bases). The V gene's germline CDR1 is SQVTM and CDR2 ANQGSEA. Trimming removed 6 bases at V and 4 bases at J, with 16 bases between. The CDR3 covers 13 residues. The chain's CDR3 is CSVHGTNPYEQYF. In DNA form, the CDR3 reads TGCAGCGTGCACGGGACAAATCCTTACGAGCAGTACTTC.

CDR3 sequence reads: CASSVTSSSTDTQYF. CDR3 in DNA: TGTGCCAGTAGCGTGACTAGCTCCAGCACAGATACGCAGTATTTT. The chain links TRBV19 to TRBJ2-3, with TRBD2 identical over 7 bases. The CDR3 totals 15 residues. CDR1 is LNHDA and CDR2 is SQIVND in the germline V gene (reference sequence). The V gene end was trimmed by 6 bases and the J gene end by 0 bases; junction bases not matched to a gene: 6.

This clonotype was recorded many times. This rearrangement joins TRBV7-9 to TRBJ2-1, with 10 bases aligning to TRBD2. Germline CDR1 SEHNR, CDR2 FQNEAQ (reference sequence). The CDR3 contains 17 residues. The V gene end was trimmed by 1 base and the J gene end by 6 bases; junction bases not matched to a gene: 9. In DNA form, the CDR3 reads TGTGCCAGCAGCTTAGTAACTGGGACTAGCGTCGTCAATGAGCAGTTCTTC. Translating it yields CASSLVTGTSVVNEQFF. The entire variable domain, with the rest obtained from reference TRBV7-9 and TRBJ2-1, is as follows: DTGVSQNPRHKITKRGQNVTFRCDPISEHNRLYWYRQTLGQGPEFLTYFQNEAQLEKSRLLSDRFSAERPKGSFSTLEIQRTEQGDSAMYLCASSLVTGTSVVNEQFFGPGTRLTVL.

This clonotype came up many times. CDR3 in DNA: TGTGCCAGCAGCTTATCCGGGACTTCTCAGTTCTTC. This encodes CASSLSGTSQFF. The gene calls are TRBV7-3 and TRBJ2-1, with a weak D call TRBD2 (6 bases). Germline-derived CDR1 and CDR2 are SGHTA and FQGTGA. V shed 2 bases and J shed 13 bases, with 12 bases lying between them. The CDR3 extends over 12 amino acids.

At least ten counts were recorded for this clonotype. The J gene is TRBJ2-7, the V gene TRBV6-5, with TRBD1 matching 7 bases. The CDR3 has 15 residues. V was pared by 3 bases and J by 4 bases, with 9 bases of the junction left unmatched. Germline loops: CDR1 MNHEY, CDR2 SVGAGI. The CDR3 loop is CASSYEYRGEYEQYF. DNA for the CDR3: TGTGCCAGCAGTTATGAATACAGGGGCGAGTACGAGCAGTACTTC.

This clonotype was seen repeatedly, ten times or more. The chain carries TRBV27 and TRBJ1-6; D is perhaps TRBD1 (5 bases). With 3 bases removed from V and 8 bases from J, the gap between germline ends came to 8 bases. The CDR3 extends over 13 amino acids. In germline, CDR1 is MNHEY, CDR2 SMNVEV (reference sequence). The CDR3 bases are TGTGCCAGCAGTTTTTCGGGGGATTCACCCCTCCACTTT. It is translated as CASSFSGDSPLHF.

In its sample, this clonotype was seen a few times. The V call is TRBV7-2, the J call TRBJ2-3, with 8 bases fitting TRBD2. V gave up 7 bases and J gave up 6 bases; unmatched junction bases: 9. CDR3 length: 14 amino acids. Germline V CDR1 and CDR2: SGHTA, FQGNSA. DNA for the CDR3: TGTGCCAGCAACCCGGGACTAGTTCGCGATACGCAGTATTTT. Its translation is CASNPGLVRDTQYF.

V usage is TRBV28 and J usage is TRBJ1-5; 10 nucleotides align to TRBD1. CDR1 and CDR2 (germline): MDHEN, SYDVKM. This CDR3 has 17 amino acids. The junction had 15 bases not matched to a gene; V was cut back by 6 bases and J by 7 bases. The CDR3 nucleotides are TGTGCCAGCAGACCAGTCGGGACAGGGGAAATTCGACAGCCCCAGCATTTT. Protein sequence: CASRPVGTGEIRQPQHF.

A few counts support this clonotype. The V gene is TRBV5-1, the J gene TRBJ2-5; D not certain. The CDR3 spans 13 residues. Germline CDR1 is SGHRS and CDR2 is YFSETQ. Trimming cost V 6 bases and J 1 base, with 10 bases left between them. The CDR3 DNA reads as TGCGCCAGCACCCTCGAATTCCAAGAGACCCAGTACTTC. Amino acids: CASTLEFQETQYF.

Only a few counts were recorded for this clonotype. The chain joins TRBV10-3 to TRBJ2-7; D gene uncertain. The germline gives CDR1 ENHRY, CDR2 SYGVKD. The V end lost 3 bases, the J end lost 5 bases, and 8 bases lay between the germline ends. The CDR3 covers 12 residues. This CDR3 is CAISDSLHEQYF. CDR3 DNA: TGTGCCATCAGTGATTCCCTCCACGAGCAGTACTTC.